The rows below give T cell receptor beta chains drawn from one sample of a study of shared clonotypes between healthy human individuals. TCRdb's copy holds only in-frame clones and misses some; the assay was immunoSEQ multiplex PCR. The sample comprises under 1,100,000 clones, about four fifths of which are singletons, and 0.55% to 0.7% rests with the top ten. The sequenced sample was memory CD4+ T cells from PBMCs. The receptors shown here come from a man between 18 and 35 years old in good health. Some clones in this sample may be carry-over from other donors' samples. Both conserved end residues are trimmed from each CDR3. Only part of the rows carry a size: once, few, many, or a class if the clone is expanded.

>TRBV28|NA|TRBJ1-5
ASSSNPRGQGFFQPQH
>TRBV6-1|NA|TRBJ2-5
ASSENRGQETQY
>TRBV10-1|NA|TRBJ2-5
ASSLQTGQETQY
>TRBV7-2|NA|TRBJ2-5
ASSVRGSGKETQY
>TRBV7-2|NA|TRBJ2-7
ASSLVSGGSPHEQY
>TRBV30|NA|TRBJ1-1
AWSVSYAEAF
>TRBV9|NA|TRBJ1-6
ASSVAGTGETPLH
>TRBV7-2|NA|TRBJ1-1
ASSLATRQRAF
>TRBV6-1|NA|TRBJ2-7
ASRSLREGYEQY
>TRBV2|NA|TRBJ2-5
ASSGLETQY
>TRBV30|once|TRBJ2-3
AFRGAGDTQY
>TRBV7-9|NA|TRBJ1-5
ASSLGGGGQPQH
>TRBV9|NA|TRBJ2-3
ASSGAIGRGPDTQY
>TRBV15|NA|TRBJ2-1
ATSRGSAAFAGADDEQF
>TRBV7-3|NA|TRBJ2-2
ASSPRTGGNTGELF
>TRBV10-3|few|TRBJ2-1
AISRTTENEQF
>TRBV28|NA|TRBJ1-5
ASSTRQGPQPQH
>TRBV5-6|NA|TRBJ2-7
ASSLTAVGEQY
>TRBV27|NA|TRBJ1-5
ASSPLTGSHQPQH
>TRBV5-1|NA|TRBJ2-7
ASSLALVSYEQY
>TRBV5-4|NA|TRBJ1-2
ASSSRDGSYGYT
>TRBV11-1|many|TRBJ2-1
ASRNGLEDYNEQF
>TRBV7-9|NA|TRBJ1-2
ASSFRNGGDGYGYT
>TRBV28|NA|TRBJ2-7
ASRDVLSYEQY
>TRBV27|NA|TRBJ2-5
ASRPWTSREETQY
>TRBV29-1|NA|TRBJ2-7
SVKEGLAGVEQY
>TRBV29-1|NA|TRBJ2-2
SVVRTGNTGELF
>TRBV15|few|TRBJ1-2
ATSRDGSNYGYT
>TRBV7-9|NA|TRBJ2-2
ASSFLVHGELF
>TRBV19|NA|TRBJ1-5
ASHDSGNQPQH
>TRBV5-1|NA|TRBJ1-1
ASSLRMGTEAF
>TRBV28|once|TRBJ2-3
ASSVRGDGTDTQY
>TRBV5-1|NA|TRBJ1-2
ASSLDRSTVYGYT
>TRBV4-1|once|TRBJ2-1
ASSPGDYPGDEQF
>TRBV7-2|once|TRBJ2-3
ASSLGTQPHTQY
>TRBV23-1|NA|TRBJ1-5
ASSQPEITDSARCNQPQH
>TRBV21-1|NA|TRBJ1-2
ASSTHHGNYGYT
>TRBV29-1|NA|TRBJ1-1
SVEGGEGGTEAF
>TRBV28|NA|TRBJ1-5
ASRRQNSNQPQH
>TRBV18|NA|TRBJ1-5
ASSQGASGNQPQH
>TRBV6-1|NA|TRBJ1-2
ASSVGWGVDNYGYT
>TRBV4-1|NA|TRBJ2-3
ASSQLALRTSTDTQY
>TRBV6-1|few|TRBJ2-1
ASSERGAGTPTEQF
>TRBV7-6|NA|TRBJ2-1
ASSHGRGVYNEQF
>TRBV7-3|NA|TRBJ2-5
ASSRSGTAETQY
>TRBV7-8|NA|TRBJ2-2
ASSLVFGPTTGELF
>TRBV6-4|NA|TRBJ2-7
ASSVPHEQY
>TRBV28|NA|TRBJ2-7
ASSSGAGQGLYEQY
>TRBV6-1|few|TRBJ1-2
ASREGAGLYGYT
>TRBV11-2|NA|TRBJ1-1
ASSYERVAEAF
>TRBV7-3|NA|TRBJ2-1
ASSLIIGSGMNEQF